This entry features one T cell receptor (beta chain) sequence. The antigen remains undetermined. The sample belongs to a study of T cells in Graves' hyperthyroidism and ophthalmopathy. Study-wide findings and caveats: From stable hyperthyroidism, ophthalmopathy was separated by a 13 V-J model. Prediction of ophthalmopathy progression came a median approximately 6.6 months pre-onset.

V was clipped by 1 base and J by 5 bases, with 19 bases between them. Germline lookup yields CDR1 DFQATT and CDR2 SNEGSKA (reference sequence). This CDR3 contains 16 residues. Amplification targeted TCR beta CDR3 regions from RNA transcripts. The study used the HTBI primer set for a first-round RT-PCR of the TCR CDR3. Each CDR3 protein is one row after TCRdb ran MiXCR on the multiplex PCR reads. Altogether approximately 500,000 distinct CDR3 sequences are present, more than 45% being singletons, with the ten largest covering 7.5% to 8.5%. Exclusion of patients followed from uncontrolled infection, other autoimmune disease, pregnancy or lactation. The diagnoses drew upon clinical symptoms, serum thyroxine and TRAb, thyroid ultrasound and orbital computed tomography.

Source material: peripheral blood or thyroid tissue (not recorded which). The sequence was obtained from a woman in her late teens or twenties with Graves' hyperthyroidism. This chain uses TRBV20-1 with TRBJ2-3, with D perhaps assigned TRBD1 or TRBD2 (6 bases each). CDR3 loop: CSARVPAIGGGDTQYF. The DNA of the CDR3 is TGCAGTGCTAGAGTGCCGGCGATCGGAGGGGGAGATACGCAGTATTTT.